These 10 T cell receptor beta chains share one sample of origin, sequenced in a study of PD-1 blockade in classical Hodgkin lymphoma. The assay was immunoSEQ multiplex PCR, and TCRdb's table has in-frame clones only and misses some. The data contain under 20,000 clones, 70% to 90% of them singletons. Every patient was affected by relapse after autologous stem cell transplantation, while exposure to brentuximab vedotin was not uniform. The sample consisted of peripheral blood mononuclear cells (PBMCs), taken before the second cycle of nivolumab. These receptors were obtained from a human donor with classical Hodgkin lymphoma.

This chain's CDR3 is CASSTDTTPYEQYF. CDR3 bases: TGCGCCAGCAGCACGGACACTACACCTTACGAGCAGTACTTC. The V gene is TRBV5-1, the J gene TRBJ2-7; D may be TRBD1 (5 bases). Trimming pared 4 bases from V and 4 bases from J, leaving 15 bases between. Germline assignment: CDR1 SGHRS and CDR2 YFSETQ. This CDR3 is built from 14 residues. Filled out from reference TRBV5-1 and TRBJ2-7, the complete variable domain reads KAGVTQTPRYLIKTRGQQVTLSCSPISGHRSVSWYQQTPGQGLQFLFEYFSETQRNKGNFPGRFSGRQFSNSRSEMNVSTLELGDSALYLCASSTDTTPYEQYFGPGTRLTVT.

The genes are TRBV19 and TRBJ1-1; D ambiguous. Trimming cost V 7 bases and J 0 bases, with 9 bases left between them. CDR3 size: 13 residues. Germline assignment: CDR1 LNHDA and CDR2 SQIVND (reference sequence). The chain's CDR3 is CASKRRMNTEAFF. The CDR3, as DNA: TGTGCCAGTAAACGTAGGATGAACACTGAAGCTTTCTTT.

The chain couples TRBV5-1 to TRBJ2-7; 8 bases are a match to TRBD1. This CDR3 contains 14 residues. Losses at the gene ends were 2 bases for V and 5 bases for J; bases not matched to a gene: 6. Germline V lookup: CDR1 SGHRS, CDR2 YFSETQ. Written as DNA, the CDR3 is TGCGCCAGCAGCTTCCAGGGGGCTAACAACGAGCAGTACTTC. This encodes CASSFQGANNEQYF.

V and J are TRBV10-3 and TRBJ1-1, with TRBD1 matching 10 bases. There are 18 residues in the CDR3. Trimming at V came to 0 bases and at J to 5 bases, leaving 12 bases not matched to a gene. Germline CDR1 reads ENHRY; CDR2 reads SYGVKD. The CDR3 sequence is CAISESRMDRGMGTEAFF. The CDR3 bases are TGTGCCATCAGTGAGTCGAGAATGGACAGGGGGATGGGGACTGAAGCTTTCTTT.

The chain joins TRBV7-9 to TRBJ1-6, with 9 bases that match TRBD1. V trimming: 5 bases; J trimming: 5 bases; junction bases outside the gene matches: 10. The length of the CDR3 is 17 residues. CDR1 and CDR2 from the germline V gene are SEHNR and FQNEAQ (reference sequence). This CDR3 is CASSLTRQGVHNSPLHF. The CDR3 DNA follows: TGTGCCAGCAGCCTGACCCGACAGGGGGTACATAATTCACCCCTCCACTTT. The full variable domain, with the rest looked up from reference TRBV7-9 and TRBJ1-6, is DTGVSQNPRHKITKRGQNVTFRCDPISEHNRLYWYRQTLGQGPEFLTYFQNEAQLEKSRLLSDRFSAERPKGSFSTLEIQRTEQGDSAMYLCASSLTRQGVHNSPLHFGNGTRLTVT.

The table lists this clone with a count of one. The chain links TRBV6-6 to TRBJ1-3; D gene ambiguous. The V end lost 7 bases, the J end lost 0 bases, and 16 bases lay between the germline ends. Germline lookup yields CDR1 MNHNY and CDR2 SVGAGI (reference sequence). This CDR3 comprises 16 residues. Here the CDR3 reads CASIGEIDLSGNTIYF. The CDR3 region has the DNA TGTGCCAGCATTGGGGAAATCGACCTCTCTGGAAACACCATATATTTT.

This clone was recorded only once. The gene calls are TRBV5-1 and TRBJ1-1; D uncertain. The CDR3 consists of 13 residues. Germline-derived CDR1 and CDR2 are SGHRS and YFSETQ. Trimming took off 0 bases at V and 6 bases at J, with 9 bases between the two ends. The CDR3 sequence: CASSLVGLAEAFF. The CDR3 DNA reads TGCGCCAGCAGCTTGGTCGGGTTGGCTGAAGCTTTCTTT.

There are a few counts of this clone. Additional DNA sequences in this sample encode the identical CDR3. The chain links TRBV5-1 to TRBJ1-1, with 10 bases aligning to TRBD1. Losses at the gene ends were 0 bases for V and 8 bases for J; bases not matched to a gene: 1. Germline CDR1 and CDR2: SGHRS and YFSETQ. The CDR3 contains 13 residues. Here the CDR3 DNA reads TGCGCCAGCAGCTTGGGACAGGGGGCCGAAGCTTTCTTT. Protein sequence: CASSLGQGAEAFF.

The chain is built from TRBV7-9 and TRBJ1-1, with D maybe TRBD1 (5 bases). CDR1 SEHNR and CDR2 FQNEAQ come from the germline V gene (reference sequence). V lost 1 base and J 0 bases, leaving 12 bases between the germline ends. The CDR3 length is 16 residues. CDR3 DNA sequence: TGTGCCAGCAGCTTAGTGGGGCGAGGGATGAACACTGAAGCTTTCTTT. This encodes CASSLVGRGMNTEAFF. The full variable domain, in which reference TRBV7-9 and TRBJ1-1 provide the parts outside the CDR3, is DTGVSQNPRHKITKRGQNVTFRCDPISEHNRLYWYRQTLGQGPEFLTYFQNEAQLEKSRLLSDRFSAERPKGSFSTLEIQRTEQGDSAMYLCASSLVGRGMNTEAFFGQGTRLTVV.

V usage is TRBV5-1 and J usage is TRBJ1-4; 11 bases fit TRBD1. Trimming cost V 4 bases and J 8 bases; bases outside gene matches: 7. The length of the CDR3 is 15 residues. From germline, CDR1 is SGHRS and CDR2 YFSETQ. The DNA for the CDR3 is TGCGCCAGCAGCATCGGACAGGGGGCGATGGAAAAACTGTTTTTT. Its protein is CASSIGQGAMEKLFF.